This T cell receptor beta chain emerged from a study of radiotherapy plus CTLA-4 blockade in lung cancer. Overall study: Around 18% of enrolled patients responded objectively, and approximately 34% had disease control.

Focal radiation was given together with CTLA-4 blockade (ipilimumab) to patients with chemo-refractory metastatic non-small-cell lung cancer. V was clipped by 1 base and J by 0 bases; unmatched bases: 0. Germline V gene lookup returns CDR1 SGHRS and CDR2 YFSETQ. The CDR3 spans 15 residues. Turning to this clone: Its specificity is not known.

Broader study findings: Per reports, early blood T cell clone dynamics, plus interferon-beta, forecast response most strongly.

Produced via immunoSEQ multiplex PCR; TCRdb's table is partial and in-frame only. The sample includes 65,000 to 95,000 clones, 80% to 90% of them seen just once. Sample: peripheral blood, taken from a patient treated with radiotherapy plus ipilimumab. The TCR sequence derives from a human donor with non-small cell lung cancer that progressed on radiotherapy plus ipilimumab. V is TRBV5-1 and J is TRBJ2-7, with 11 bases matching TRBD2. DNA for the CDR3: TGCGCCAGCAGCTTGACTAGCGGGAGCTCCTACGAGCAGTACGTC. Protein product: CASSLTSGSSYEQYV.